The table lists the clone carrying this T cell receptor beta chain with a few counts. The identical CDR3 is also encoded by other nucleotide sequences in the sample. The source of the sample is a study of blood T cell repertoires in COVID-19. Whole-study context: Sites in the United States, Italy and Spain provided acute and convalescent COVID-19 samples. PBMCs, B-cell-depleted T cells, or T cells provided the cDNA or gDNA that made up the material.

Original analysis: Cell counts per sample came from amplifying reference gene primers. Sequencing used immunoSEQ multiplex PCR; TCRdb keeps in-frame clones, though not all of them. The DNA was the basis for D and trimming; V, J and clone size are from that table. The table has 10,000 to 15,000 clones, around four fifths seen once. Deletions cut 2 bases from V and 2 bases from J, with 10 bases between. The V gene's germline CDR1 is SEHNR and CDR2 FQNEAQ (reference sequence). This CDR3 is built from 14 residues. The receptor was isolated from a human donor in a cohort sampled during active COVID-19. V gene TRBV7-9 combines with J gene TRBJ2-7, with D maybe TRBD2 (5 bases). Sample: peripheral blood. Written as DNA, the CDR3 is TGTGCCAGCAGCTTAACCGGGGTTACCTACGAGCAGTACTTC. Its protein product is CASSLTGVTYEQYF.